These T cell receptor beta chains were read from a single sample in a study of T-cell memory formation after mild COVID-19. TCRdb reanalysed the 5' RACE reads using MiXCR and keeps one entry per CDR3 protein. Among approximately 490,000 distinct CDR3 sequences listed, about 20% were seen once. Sequencing input: PBMCs or a T cell subset sorted from them (not recorded which). The origin of the receptors is an adult woman who had mild COVID-19 (a few samples of this study predate the infection). Cell type and time point are not known. Each CDR3 is given with its conserved first and last residue. The order of the fields is CDR3 DNA, CDR3 protein, J gene, clone size, V gene, D gene. D genes are given only for firm matches. Clone size is given for some rows only: seen once, a few or many times, or a class if the clone is expanded.

cdr3_nt: TGTGCCAGCAGGCCCGGGACTAGCGGGGGGGAGCAGTTCTTC
cdr3_aa: CASRPGTSGGEQFF
j_call: TRBJ2-1
clone_size: -
v_call: TRBV12-3/TRBV12-4
d_call: TRBD2

cdr3_nt: TGTGCCAGCAGCCATGGGGACACCCGTAACTATGGCTACACCTTC
cdr3_aa: CASSHGDTRNYGYTF
j_call: TRBJ1-2
clone_size: many
v_call: TRBV3-1
d_call: -

cdr3_nt: TGTGCCAGCACCCACCGGCGGGTAACCTACAATGAGCAGTTCTTC
cdr3_aa: CASTHRRVTYNEQFF
j_call: TRBJ2-1
clone_size: few
v_call: TRBV5-6
d_call: -

cdr3_nt: TGTGCCACAAGCAGAGATAGATTTGGTAGCGGGAGGGCCCGTGATGGTTACGAGCAGTACTTC
cdr3_aa: CATSRDRFGSGRARDGYEQYF
j_call: TRBJ2-7
clone_size: -
v_call: TRBV15
d_call: TRBD2

cdr3_nt: TGTGCCAGCAGCCCAAGGAGCGGCACCTACGAGCAGTACTTC
cdr3_aa: CASSPRSGTYEQYF
j_call: TRBJ2-7
clone_size: -
v_call: TRBV3-1
d_call: -

cdr3_nt: TGTGCCAGCAAAGACCCCTGGAGTAATGAGCAGTTCTTC
cdr3_aa: CASKDPWSNEQFF
j_call: TRBJ2-1
clone_size: -
v_call: TRBV2
d_call: -

cdr3_nt: TGTGCCAGCAGCCGTTCTCGGGCTCACCCGCAGTATTTT
cdr3_aa: CASSRSRAHPQYF
j_call: TRBJ2-3
clone_size: few
v_call: TRBV6-5
d_call: -

cdr3_nt: TGTGCCAGCAGCAAAGGGGAACCAGGGGAATTGGATCAGCCCCAGCATTTT
cdr3_aa: CASSKGEPGELDQPQHF
j_call: TRBJ1-5
clone_size: few
v_call: TRBV21-1
d_call: -

cdr3_nt: TGCAGTGCCCCCAAGAGACAGGGGGGATACGAGCAGTACTTC
cdr3_aa: CSAPKRQGGYEQYF
j_call: TRBJ2-7
clone_size: -
v_call: TRBV20-1
d_call: TRBD1

cdr3_nt: TGTGCCAGCAGTAAGGGGGGCTGGACCTACGAGCAGTACTTC
cdr3_aa: CASSKGGWTYEQYF
j_call: TRBJ2-7
clone_size: few
v_call: TRBV27
d_call: -

cdr3_nt: TGCGCCAGCAGCCAAGATCGGAGAACTCGACTGTACTTC
cdr3_aa: CASSQDRRTRLYF
j_call: TRBJ2-5
clone_size: few
v_call: TRBV4-1
d_call: -

cdr3_nt: TGTGCCAGCAGCTTACCGGGACTAGTCTACGAGCAGTACTTC
cdr3_aa: CASSLPGLVYEQYF
j_call: TRBJ2-7
clone_size: few
v_call: TRBV7-9
d_call: TRBD2

cdr3_nt: TGTGCCAGCAGCTTGTGGGACAGACAGAACACTGAAGCTTTCTTT
cdr3_aa: CASSLWDRQNTEAFF
j_call: TRBJ1-1
clone_size: few
v_call: TRBV5-6
d_call: TRBD1

cdr3_nt: TGTGCCAGCAGCTGGGACAGGCAGTCAATCTACGAGCAGTACTTC
cdr3_aa: CASSWDRQSIYEQYF
j_call: TRBJ2-7
clone_size: -
v_call: TRBV11-2
d_call: TRBD1

cdr3_nt: TGTGCCAGCAGCCAAGATCCGGGTAGCGGCAATGAGCAGTTCTTC
cdr3_aa: CASSQDPGSGNEQFF
j_call: TRBJ2-1
clone_size: -
v_call: TRBV4-2
d_call: -

cdr3_nt: TGTGCCAGCAGTTACCGGACAGTAGCCGGGGAGCTGTTTTTT
cdr3_aa: CASSYRTVAGELFF
j_call: TRBJ2-2
clone_size: many
v_call: TRBV6-5
d_call: -

cdr3_nt: TGTGCCAGCAGCCTACCCCCCGGACTAGCGGGCACCGGGGAGCTGTTTTTT
cdr3_aa: CASSLPPGLAGTGELFF
j_call: TRBJ2-2
clone_size: -
v_call: TRBV7-9
d_call: TRBD2

cdr3_nt: TGTGCCAGCAGTTTACGAGGGCGAGCTTTCTTT
cdr3_aa: CASSLRGRAFF
j_call: TRBJ1-1
clone_size: few
v_call: TRBV27
d_call: -